The clone carrying this TCR beta chain was observed a handful of times. What it binds is not known. Germline V gene sequence: CDR1 MNHNY, CDR2 SVGAGI (reference sequence). Trimming left V 0 bases short and J 2 bases short, with 11 bases between. This CDR3 contains 16 residues. The sample belongs to a study of T cell repertoires in cytomegalovirus infection. TCRdb redid the calling of the reads with MiXCR, one entry per CDR3 protein. The profile covers 95,000 to 120,000 distinct CDR3 sequences, with 30% to 35% appearing a single time and less than 45% taken by the ten largest. Sequencing was performed on CD8+ T cells from cultured PBMCs, taken from culture after CMV antigen stimulation. The V and J genes are TRBV6-6 and TRBJ1-3; possible D gene TRBD1, 5 bases. The TCR comes from a human donor in good health (CMV status not recorded). Some clones in this sample may be carry-over from other donors' samples. For the CDR3, the DNA is TGTGCCAGCAGTTACTCGAGGGGCCTCCCTGGAAACACCATATATTTT. It translates to CASSYSRGLPGNTIYF.